Here is one TCR beta chain with its context. Its antigen is undetermined. The data originate from a study of blood T cells in healthy people across ages. Study-wide points: Across the age range, TCR beta diversity per million T cells fell in a roughly linear way.

The CDR3 totals 14 residues. A J-beta primer mix and a sample-barcoded 5' primer were used in a second PCR of roughly 6 to 12 cycles. TCRdb re-called the 5' RACE reads through MiXCR, storing one row per CDR3 protein. Here the sample spans 450,000 to 600,000 distinct CDR3 sequences, over 25% being singletons. The same specimen was also included in a second study, on T cells of mothers and their children. This second report adds: An overlap that was slightly higher, though non-significant, was seen in related mother-child pairs versus unrelated pairs.

This TCR was recovered from a boy aged 2 to 10 in good health. The sample consisted of blood. The rearrangement joins TRBV12-3 or TRBV12-4 to TRBJ2-5, with D possibly TRBD1 on 5 matching bases. The J call may not be correct, given that the DNA end is closer to TRBJ2-1. CDR3 coding DNA: TGTGCCAGCAGTTTGGTCAGGGTAGGGAATGAGCAGTTCTTC. Its protein is CASSLVRVGNEQFF.